This entry lists 15 T cell receptor beta chains sequenced from one sample in a study of T-cell memory formation after mild COVID-19. TCRdb processed the 5' RACE reads anew with MiXCR; each CDR3 protein has one entry. The sample shows hundreds of thousands of distinct CDR3 sequences, roughly 25% of them seen only once. Sequencing was carried out using PBMCs or a T cell subset sorted from them (not recorded which). These receptors were taken from an adult woman who had mild COVID-19 (a few samples of this study predate the infection). Cell type and time point are not known.

This sequence joins TRBV5-4 and TRBJ2-3; D might be TRBD1 or TRBD2, each matching 5 bases. The germline V and J ends were trimmed by 6 bases and 4 bases, with 27 bases remaining between them. CDR3 length equals 18 residues. Germline lookup yields CDR1 SGHNT and CDR2 YYREEE (reference sequence). The CDR3 is CASNSWARGRGGPDTQYF. The DNA of the CDR3 is TGTGCCAGCAACAGCTGGGCAAGGGGCCGGGGTGGCCCAGATACGCAGTATTTT.

V usage is TRBV20-1 and J usage is TRBJ2-1; 11 nucleotides agree with TRBD1. V lost 6 bases, J lost 2 bases, and 6 bases stayed unmatched. The V gene's germline CDR1 is DFQATT and CDR2 SNEGSKA (reference sequence). The CDR3 is made up of 15 amino acids. CDR3 in DNA: TGCAGTGCACTGGACAGGGGGCGCGCCTACAATGAGCAGTTCTTC. This sequence encodes CSALDRGRAYNEQFF.

In its sample, this clonotype was seen a few times. The CDR3 DNA follows: TGCAGTGCTAGAGAACGGGCAGGGGGATATGGCTACACCTTC. It codes for CSARERAGGYGYTF. J is TRBJ1-2 and V is TRBV20-1, with TRBD1 matching 7 bases. Germline-derived CDR1 and CDR2 are DFQATT and SNEGSKA (reference sequence). There are 14 residues in the CDR3. Trimming removed 0 bases from V and 5 bases from J; junction bases left unmatched: 6.

This rearrangement joins TRBV27 to TRBJ2-7; D is possibly TRBD1 (6 bases). V lost 2 bases and J lost 6, with 14 bases in between. There are 14 residues in the CDR3. Germline V gene lookup returns CDR1 MNHEY and CDR2 SMNVEV (reference sequence). The DNA of the CDR3 is TGTGCCAGCAGTTTACAGAGTACGGACAGCGAGCAGTACTTC. Its protein is CASSLQSTDSEQYF.

This chain joins TRBV12-3 or TRBV12-4 and TRBJ2-7; 10 nucleotides match TRBD2. J gave up 3 bases and V 6 bases, and 8 bases lay outside the gene matches. The CDR3 is 15 amino acids. The CDR3 coding sequence is TGTGCCAGCAGCCTCAGGACTAGCGGTAACTACGAGCAGTACTTC. It codes for CASSLRTSGNYEQYF.

This chain joins TRBV4-2 and TRBJ2-5; no firm D call. There are 14 residues in the CDR3. Germline CDR1 reads LGHNA; CDR2 reads YNFKEQ. Trimming pared 4 bases from V and 6 bases from J, leaving 15 bases between. CDR3 DNA: TGTGCCAGCAGCCCTCGGAGTGTAGAACAGACCCAGTACTTC. Translating gives CASSPRSVEQTQYF.

This clonotype was counted a few times. This chain uses TRBV4-2 with TRBJ2-7; the D gene is possibly TRBD1 (6 bases). Germline lookup yields CDR1 LGHNA and CDR2 YNFKEQ. V was cut by 4 bases and J by 0 bases, with 16 bases left in between. The CDR3 runs 16 residues. In DNA, the CDR3 is TGTGCCAGCAGCCGGGACACCAGATTTAGCTCCTACGAGCAGTACTTC. Translating it yields CASSRDTRFSSYEQYF.

About this clonotype: One junction end disagrees with the germline gene, perhaps due to a read error. This chain connects TRBV7-8 to TRBJ2-6; D may be TRBD1 (5 bases). The CDR3 is made up of 16 amino acids. Looked up from germline, CDR1 is SGHVS and CDR2 is FQNEAQ. In DNA, the CDR3 is TGTGTCAGCAGGCTCCTGCGACAGTCTGGGGCCAACGTCCTGACTTTC. Encoded protein: CVSRLLRQSGANVLTF.

This clonotype was detected a few times. The J gene is TRBJ2-7, the V gene TRBV15, with D possibly TRBD2 on 5 matching bases. Trimming stripped 5 bases from V and 2 bases from J, with 10 bases between. Looked up from germline, CDR1 is LNHNV and CDR2 is YYDKDF (reference sequence). This CDR3 has 13 residues. Written as DNA, the CDR3 is TGTGCCACCAGCGGAGCGGCTACCTACGAGCAGTACTTC. Translated: CATSGAATYEQYF.

The genes are TRBV5-1 and TRBJ1-5; D possibly corresponds to TRBD1 (6 bases). This CDR3 contains 14 residues. Germline lookup yields CDR1 SGHRS and CDR2 YFSETQ. Trimming took 0 bases from V and 3 from J, leaving 7 bases between them. Here the CDR3 reads CASSLEGDNQPQHF. Written as DNA, the CDR3 is TGCGCCAGCAGCTTGGAGGGGGACAATCAGCCCCAGCATTTT.

This clonotype was observed once. This chain uses TRBV5-1 with TRBJ2-1; D perhaps matches TRBD2 (8 bases). V lost 3 bases, J lost 10 bases, and 20 bases lay in between. This CDR3 comprises 15 residues. Germline lookup yields CDR1 SGHRS and CDR2 YFSETQ. CDR3 region: CASSSPRGASGEQFF. The CDR3 nucleotides are TGCGCCAGCAGCTCCCCCAGGGGGGCTAGCGGGGAGCAGTTCTTC.

This clonotype has just a few counts. The genes are TRBV5-1 and TRBJ2-1; TRBD1 or TRBD2 may be the D gene (5 bases each). The CDR3 has 16 amino acids. Germline-derived CDR1 and CDR2 are SGHRS and YFSETQ. V shed 4 bases and J shed 7 bases, with 21 bases lying between them. For the CDR3, the DNA is TGCGCCAGCAGCCCAACAGGACTCCAATCGTATAATGAGCAGTTCTTC. Protein product: CASSPTGLQSYNEQFF. Full variable domain (missing parts from reference TRBV5-1 and TRBJ2-1): KAGVTQTPRYLIKTRGQQVTLSCSPISGHRSVSWYQQTPGQGLQFLFEYFSETQRNKGNFPGRFSGRQFSNSRSEMNVSTLELGDSALYLCASSPTGLQSYNEQFFGPGTRLTVL.

The chain combines TRBV4-1 with TRBJ2-7, with D maybe TRBD1 (6 bases). The V gene's germline CDR1 is MGHRA and CDR2 YSYEKL. The CDR3 contains 14 residues. Trimming left V 1 base short and J 5 bases short, with 12 bases between. The chain's CDR3 is CASSQVTGGHEQYF. The CDR3 DNA follows: TGCGCCAGCAGCCAAGTGACTGGGGGCCACGAGCAGTACTTC.

This chain uses TRBV12-3 or TRBV12-4 with TRBJ2-5; D might be TRBD2 (6 bases). The CDR3 totals 17 residues. Trimming took off 5 bases at V and 3 bases at J, with 22 bases between the two ends. The CDR3 nucleotides read TGTGCCAGCAGTGTGCTCGGGGGACGGGCCCGCAAAGAGACCCAGTACTTC. Its protein is CASSVLGGRARKETQYF.

This chain joins TRBV7-9 and TRBJ1-1; D gene unclear. The CDR3 is 12 residues long. Germline loops: CDR1 SEHNR, CDR2 FQNEAQ (reference sequence). V lost 10 bases to trimming and J lost 7 bases, with 16 bases between them. The DNA for the CDR3 is TGTGCCACCGGGTCAGAATACGGTGAAGCTTTCTTT. This translates into CATGSEYGEAFF.